This T cell receptor (beta chain) was captured in a study of T cell repertoires and HLA-DP antigens. Study in general: The donors, ranging 18-to-29 to 60-to-69 years, included a couple of males and one female.

Amplification used primers for 54 TRBV and 13 TRBJ segments. Deep-resolution sequencing targeted roughly 200,000 T cell genomes in pre-culture CD4+ samples. Assay used: immunoSEQ multiplex PCR; TCRdb lists only in-frame clones, some missing. The profile shows roughly 110,000 clones, around 93% of them singletons. Untouched CD4+ T cells were bead-isolated from PBMC at approximately 98% purity. This clone appeared once. Its antigen is still unknown. The V gene's germline CDR1 is MNHNS and CDR2 SASEGT. Trimming shortened V by 1 base and J by 4 bases, and 6 bases separated the two germline ends. This CDR3 comprises 13 residues.

Material for sequencing was CD4+ T cells from PBMCs. The chain couples TRBV6-1 to TRBJ2-3; no definite D call. The clonotype originates from a woman under 30 in good health and CMV-seronegative. CDR3 DNA: TGTGCCAGCAGTGAAGGGGTACCAGATACGCAGTATTTT. It is translated as CASSEGVPDTQYF.